The 32 T cell receptor beta chains listed next were all sequenced from one sample in a study of blood T cell repertoires in COVID-19. Assay used: immunoSEQ multiplex PCR; TCRdb lists only in-frame clones, some missing. Here the sample spans 150,000 to 200,000 clones, roughly 80% being singletons. The sequenced material came from peripheral blood. The receptors come from an elderly woman with acute or convalescent COVID-19.

The chain carries TRBV28 and TRBJ1-2; 11 bases align to TRBD1. The CDR3 extends over 16 amino acids. Per germline, CDR1 MDHEN and CDR2 SYDVKM. The V and J ends lost 6 bases and 7 bases, in that order; junction bases with no gene match: 13. CDR3 bases: TGTGCCAGCAGGACATCGGACAGGGGGCTTTACGGTGGCTACACCTTC. This codes for CASRTSDRGLYGGYTF.

The table lists this clone with a count of one. The chain links TRBV3-1 (or the pseudogene TRBV3-2) to TRBJ2-1; 10 nucleotides line up with TRBD1. The junction had 2 bases not matched to a gene; V was cut back by 4 bases and J by 2 bases. The length of the CDR3 is 15 residues. Per germline, CDR1 LGHDT and CDR2 YNNKEL (reference sequence). CDR3 in DNA: TGTGCCAGCAGCCTCGGGACAGGGGCCTACAATGAGCAGTTCTTC. Protein sequence: CASSLGTGAYNEQFF.

V and J are TRBV30 and TRBJ1-5; a possible D gene is TRBD1 (6 bases). This CDR3 comprises 12 residues. V dropped 1 base and J dropped 14 bases, with 15 bases sitting between them. Germline V gene sequence: CDR1 GTSNPN, CDR2 SVGIG (reference sequence). The CDR3 bases are TGTGCCTGGAGTGACACTGACAGGCCGAAGCATTTT. Translating gives CAWSDTDRPKHF. The full variable domain, rest sourced from reference TRBV30 and TRBJ1-5, is SQTIHQWPATLVQPVGSPLSLECTVEGTSNPNLYWYRQAAGRGLQLLFYSVGIGQISSEVPQNLSASRPQDRQFILSSKKLLLSDSGFYLCAWSDTDRPKHFGDGTRLSIL.

V and J are TRBV4-2 and TRBJ1-2, with 9 bases fitting TRBD1. The V segment lost 4 bases and the J segment 4 bases; nucleotides outside the gene matches: 4. CDR3 length: 14 amino acids. CDR1 LGHNA and CDR2 YNFKEQ come from the germline V gene. CDR3 in amino acids: CASSPGQGSYGYTF. CDR3 sequence (DNA): TGTGCCAGCAGCCCAGGACAGGGGAGCTATGGCTACACCTTC.

The chain links TRBV6-5 to TRBJ1-1, with 9 bases lining up with TRBD1. The V segment lost 6 bases and the J segment 4 bases; nucleotides outside the gene matches: 6. Germline V gene data show CDR1 as MNHEY and CDR2 as SVGAGI. The CDR3 loop spans 14 amino acids. CDR3 sequence (DNA): TGTGCCAGCAGCCGACCGACAGGGGGCACTGAAGCTTTCTTT. This sequence encodes CASSRPTGGTEAFF.

This chain uses TRBV27 with TRBJ1-5; a possible D gene is TRBD1 (6 bases). The germline V gene has CDR1 MNHEY and CDR2 SMNVEV (reference sequence). V gave up 7 bases and J gave up 6 bases, with 16 bases separating them. This CDR3 has 14 residues. The CDR3 reads CASKPGQGTQPQHF. In DNA, the CDR3 is TGTGCCAGCAAACCGGGCCAGGGGACTCAGCCCCAGCATTTT.

Note on this clone: At the DNA level, this CDR3 is encoded by other sequences in the same sample as well. V and J are TRBV18 and TRBJ2-3; D gene ambiguous. This CDR3 region has 13 residues. CDR1 is KGHSH and CDR2 is LQKENI in the germline V gene. V was clipped by 2 bases and J by 3 bases, with 6 bases between them. CDR3: CASSPSRTDTQYF. CDR3 DNA sequence: TGTGCCAGCTCACCATCACGGACAGATACGCAGTATTTT.

The V and J genes are TRBV10-3 and TRBJ1-5; maybe TRBD1 (5 bases). CDR3 length: 16 residues. The germline V gene has CDR1 ENHRY and CDR2 SYGVKD. Trimming removed 2 bases at V and 0 bases at J, with 11 bases between. The CDR3 spells CAISERGLFSNQPQHF. CDR3 sequence (DNA): TGTGCCATCAGTGAGAGGGGACTGTTTAGCAATCAGCCCCAGCATTTT.

The V and J genes are TRBV7-3 and TRBJ2-2, with TRBD1 as a possible D gene (6 bases). CDR3 length equals 14 residues. V lost 3 bases, J lost 4 bases, and 9 bases lay in between. The germline V gene has CDR1 SGHTA and CDR2 FQGTGA. CDR3 region: CASSFLGATGELFF. CDR3 nucleotide sequence: TGTGCCAGCAGCTTTTTGGGGGCCACCGGGGAGCTGTTTTTT. The whole variable domain, filled in from reference TRBV7-3 and TRBJ2-2, reads GAGVSQTPSNKVTEKGKYVELRCDPISGHTALYWYRQSLGQGPEFLIYFQGTGAADDSGLPNDRFFAVRPEGSVSTLKIQRTERGDSAVYLCASSFLGATGELFFGEGSRLTVL.

V is TRBV29-1 and J is TRBJ1-1; 10 nucleotides agree with TRBD1. Trimming took 7 bases from V and 3 from J; bases not matched to a gene: 5. Germline V gene sequence: CDR1 SQVTM, CDR2 ANQGSEA. The CDR3 length is 13 residues. The CDR3 spells CSGGQGEHTEAFF. CDR3 DNA: TGCAGCGGCGGACAGGGGGAACACACTGAAGCTTTCTTT.

The V and J genes are TRBV19 and TRBJ1-5; D is uncertain. The germline gives CDR1 LNHDA, CDR2 SQIVND (reference sequence). This CDR3 has 15 residues. Between the trimmed V and J ends, which lost 2 bases and 6 bases, there was a span of 14 bases. The CDR3 DNA reads TGTGCCAGTAGTATAAGTACAGAGGGATTTCAGCCCCAGCATTTT. Amino acid sequence: CASSISTEGFQPQHF.

This clone has only a few counts. The CDR3 loop is CASSQEGDWTDTQYF. CDR3 nucleotides: TGCGCCAGCAGCCAAGAGGGAGATTGGACAGATACGCAGTATTTT. The chain joins TRBV4-3 to TRBJ2-3, with D possibly TRBD2 on 5 matching bases. CDR1 is LGHNA and CDR2 is YSLEER in the germline V gene. The CDR3 runs 15 residues. V dropped 0 bases and J dropped 3 bases, with 10 bases sitting between them.

This rearrangement joins TRBV27 to TRBJ1-5; D is perhaps TRBD1 (6 bases). CDR1 is MNHEY and CDR2 is SMNVEV in the germline V gene (reference sequence). The CDR3 is made up of 13 amino acids. V dropped 7 bases and J dropped 5 bases, with 12 bases sitting between them. The CDR3 here is CASTNRQDQPQHF. DNA of the CDR3: TGTGCCAGCACTAATCGACAGGATCAGCCCCAGCATTTT.

The rearrangement uses TRBV21-1 and TRBJ1-1; the table's D call, TRBD1, was not checked against the DNA. TRBV21-1 is termed a pseudogene. This CDR3 has 18 residues. This chain's CDR3 is CASSKWRMLDRVNTEAFF. CDR3 in DNA: TGTGCCAGCAGCAAGTGGAGAATGTTGGACAGGGTGAACACTGAAGCTTTCTTT.

As for this clone: The sample contains more than one DNA sequence encoding this CDR3. This chain links TRBV2 with TRBJ1-3; D gene unclear. The CDR3 totals 14 residues. Deletions cut 4 bases from V and 1 base from J, with 8 bases between. Germline lookup yields CDR1 SNHLY and CDR2 FYNNEI. CDR3: CASSGAFSGNTIYF. CDR3 coding DNA: TGTGCCAGCAGTGGCGCATTTTCTGGAAACACCATATATTTT.

The CDR3 loop reads CATSDSRGPGWNEQFF. The CDR3 DNA reads as TGTGCCACCAGTGATTCCAGGGGACCAGGCTGGAATGAGCAGTTCTTC. The rearrangement uses TRBV24-1 and TRBJ2-1; possibly TRBD1 for D (6 bases). Between the trimmed V and J ends, which lost 2 bases and 7 bases, there was a span of 17 bases. The CDR3 runs to 16 residues. CDR1 and CDR2 (germline): KGHDR, SFDVKD.

The V gene is TRBV5-6, the J gene TRBJ1-6, with 8 nucleotides matching TRBD1. This CDR3 has 14 residues. Per germline, CDR1 SGHDT and CDR2 YYEEEE. The junction had 6 bases not matched to a gene; V was cut back by 4 bases and J by 9 bases. CDR3 nucleotide sequence: TGTGCCAGCAGCCGGACAGGGAGGAGTTCACCCCTCCACTTT. Residues: CASSRTGRSSPLHF. Drawing the rest from reference TRBV5-6 and TRBJ1-6, the complete variable domain is DAGVTQSPTHLIKTRGQQVTLRCSPKSGHDTVSWYQQALGQGPQFIFQYYEEEERQRGNFPDRFSGHQFPNYSSELNVNALLLGDSALYLCASSRTGRSSPLHFGNGTRLTVT.

This sequence joins TRBV6-1 and TRBJ1-5, with 11 bases that match TRBD1. The CDR3 is made up of 16 amino acids. Germline V gene sequence: CDR1 MNHNS, CDR2 SASEGT. The V and J ends lost 4 bases and 1 base, in that order; junction bases with no gene match: 3. The CDR3 is CASSGTGGISNQPQHF. As DNA, the CDR3 is TGTGCCAGCAGTGGGACAGGGGGCATAAGCAATCAGCCCCAGCATTTT.

The V and J genes are TRBV2 and TRBJ1-4; 8 bases are a match to TRBD1. There are 15 residues in the CDR3. Unmatched junction bases numbered 9, after V lost 6 bases and J lost 6 bases. The germline V gene has CDR1 SNHLY and CDR2 FYNNEI. CDR3 sequence (DNA): TGTGCCAGCAGGGTCCCCGGGACAGGCTATGAAAAACTGTTTTTT. As protein: CASRVPGTGYEKLFF.

The rearrangement links TRBV19 to TRBJ1-2; 12 bases match TRBD1. The V gene end was trimmed by 3 bases and the J gene end by 4 bases; junction bases not matched to a gene: 6. There are 16 residues in the CDR3. Germline V gene lookup returns CDR1 LNHDA and CDR2 SQIVND (reference sequence). The CDR3 DNA follows: TGTGCCAGTAGTATTCGGGGACAGGGGGCCAGCTATGGCTACACCTTC. Residues: CASSIRGQGASYGYTF.

The chain couples TRBV27 to TRBJ2-7, with 12 positions matching TRBD1. The V segment lost 5 bases and the J segment 6 bases; nucleotides outside the gene matches: 5. The CDR3 contains 14 residues. Germline V gene lookup returns CDR1 MNHEY and CDR2 SMNVEV (reference sequence). CDR3 coding DNA: TGTGCCAGCAGTAGGGACAGGGGGCCCATCGAGCAGTACTTC. This encodes CASSRDRGPIEQYF.

The chain employs TRBV6-5 and TRBJ2-7, with D possibly being TRBD2 (6 bases). The CDR3 is 14 residues long. Trimming took off 2 bases at V and 2 bases at J, with 10 bases between the two ends. The germline gives CDR1 MNHEY, CDR2 SVGAGI. CDR3 bases: TGTGCCAGCAGTTACGGGCGGGGAGCCTACGAGCAGTACTTC. Amino acid sequence: CASSYGRGAYEQYF.

The J gene is TRBJ2-3, the V gene TRBV19; D possibly corresponds to TRBD2 (5 bases). From germline, CDR1 is LNHDA and CDR2 SQIVND (reference sequence). V gave up 8 bases and J gave up 1 base, with 13 bases separating them. The CDR3 runs 14 residues. CDR3 DNA sequence: TGTGCCAGTCGCCCGGCGGGTCGCACAGATACGCAGTATTTT. Protein product: CASRPAGRTDTQYF. The full variable domain, completed using reference TRBV19 and TRBJ2-3, is DGGITQSPKYLFRKEGQNVTLSCEQNLNHDAMYWYRQDPGQGLRLIYYSQIVNDFQKGDIAEGYSVSREKKESFPLTVTSAQKNPTAFYLCASRPAGRTDTQYFGPGTRLTVL.

This rearrangement joins TRBV10-1 to TRBJ2-7; 7 nucleotides line up with TRBD2. The CDR3 is 14 amino acids. With 6 bases clipped from V and 5 bases from J, the junction kept 10 bases outside the gene matches. Germline CDR1 WNHNN, CDR2 SYGVQD (reference sequence). CDR3 sequence reads: CASSAGTTNHEQYF. CDR3 nucleotide sequence: TGCGCCAGCAGCGCCGGGACTACGAACCACGAGCAGTACTTC.

In its sample, this clone was seen once. This chain links TRBV6-5 with TRBJ2-1; D is ambiguous. Germline lookup yields CDR1 MNHEY and CDR2 SVGAGI. V was pared by 7 bases and J by 1 base, with 8 bases between. This CDR3 comprises 13 residues. CDR3 coding DNA: TGTGCCAGCACCCCGACTTCCTACAATGAGCAGTTCTTC. This encodes CASTPTSYNEQFF.

This clone was detected once. This rearrangement joins TRBV5-1 to TRBJ2-1, with a tentative D call TRBD2 (5 bases). This CDR3 region has 16 residues. V was clipped by 0 bases and J by 3 bases, with 13 bases between them. Per germline, CDR1 SGHRS and CDR2 YFSETQ. CDR3 sequence reads: CASSLASGPFYNEQFF. The CDR3 DNA follows: TGCGCCAGCAGCTTGGCCAGCGGACCTTTCTACAATGAGCAGTTCTTC.

This chain links TRBV2 with TRBJ2-1; 9 bases align to TRBD2. Trimming took 8 bases from V and 6 from J; bases not matched to a gene: 14. Germline CDR1 SNHLY, CDR2 FYNNEI. This CDR3 spans 16 amino acids. CDR3 residues: CASSLHLSLAGNEQFF. DNA for the CDR3: TGTGCCAGCTCCCTCCATCTATCACTAGCGGGCAATGAGCAGTTCTTC.

The chain couples TRBV30 to TRBJ2-1, with 8 bases identical to TRBD1. The CDR3 consists of 12 residues. Germline V gene sequence: CDR1 GTSNPN, CDR2 SVGIG (reference sequence). J was trimmed by 15 bases and V by 2 bases; bases with no gene match: 9. The CDR3 DNA reads as TGTGCCTGGAGTCCCCCCAGGGGGCCCCCGTTCTTC. Translated, it gives CAWSPPRGPPFF. Supplemented by reference TRBV30 and TRBJ2-1, the full variable domain reads SQTIHQWPATLVQPVGSPLSLECTVEGTSNPNLYWYRQAAGRGLQLLFYSVGIGQISSEVPQNLSASRPQDRQFILSSKKLLLSDSGFYLCAWSPPRGPPFFGPGTRLTVL.

The chain couples TRBV25-1 to TRBJ2-3; D remains ambiguous. The CDR3 extends over 12 amino acids. V lost 6 bases and J 1 base, leaving 5 bases between the germline ends. CDR1 and CDR2 from the germline V gene are MGHDK and SYGVNS. CDR3 coding DNA: TGTGCCAGCAGCCTCGGCACAGATACGCAGTATTTT. This encodes CASSLGTDTQYF.

This rearrangement joins TRBV5-8 to TRBJ2-7; 7 bases are shared with TRBD2. This CDR3 contains 15 residues. With 10 bases clipped from V and 3 bases from J, the junction kept 16 bases outside the gene matches. Germline values: CDR1 SGHTS, CDR2 YDEGEE. CDR3 loop: CAYGGFQEWGYEQYF. DNA for the CDR3: TGTGCCTACGGGGGGTTTCAGGAGTGGGGCTACGAGCAGTACTTC.

This chain connects TRBV6-2 or TRBV6-3 to TRBJ2-4, with a weak D call TRBD1 (5 bases). CDR3 length: 14 amino acids. Germline V gene lookup returns CDR1 MNHEY and CDR2 SVGEGT. Trimming stripped 0 bases from V and 7 bases from J, with 10 bases between. CDR3 sequence (DNA): TGTGCCAGCAGTTACTCAGGCCAGGGTAACATTCAGTACTTC. Residues: CASSYSGQGNIQYF.

This rearrangement joins TRBV24-1 to TRBJ2-5, with TRBD1 matching 7 bases. This CDR3 spans 11 amino acids. The V gene's germline CDR1 is KGHDR and CDR2 SFDVKD. J gave up 3 bases and V 9 bases, and 0 bases lay outside the gene matches. The CDR3 nucleotides read TGTGCCACCGGGACAGAAGAGACCCAGTACTTC. Residues: CATGTEETQYF.